The subject of this entry is one TCR beta chain. Mismatch with germline at one junction end may stem from a read error. Germline V CDR1 and CDR2: SGHDT, YYEEEE. The CDR3 contains 14 residues. TCRdb re-analysed the 5' RACE reads in MiXCR, keeping a single row per CDR3 protein. The sample holds about 43,000 distinct CDR3 sequences, roughly 22% seen once. The sorted Tregs were CD4+CD25+CD127-/low cells. Sequenced material: Tregs sorted from a lymph node. The V call is TRBV5-6, the J call TRBJ2-5; 8 positions match TRBD2. This TCR was recovered from a female donor with breast cancer. The CDR3 coding sequence is TGTACCAGCGTCCCCGGGACTAGCCAAGAGACCCAGTACTTC. Translating gives CTSVPGTSQETQYF.